The sample holds one count of the clone carrying this T cell receptor (beta chain). Its cognate antigen is unknown. One end of the junction fails to match germline, which may point to a read error. These data are taken from a study of blood T cells in healthy people across ages. Points from the study as a whole: Investigators treated diversity estimates from one million T cells as underestimates. TCR beta diversity correlated strongly with naive T cell percentage.

A second about 6 to 12 cycle PCR used barcoded and J-beta primers. The template-switch adaptor was a 5' adaptor with 12 random nucleotides. It tagged each cDNA molecule. TCRdb re-analysed the 5' RACE reads in MiXCR, keeping a single row per CDR3 protein. The sample lists around 1.7 million distinct CDR3 sequences, 28% occurring once. Samples had at least 7 million PBMCs isolated from them. This CDR3 contains 15 residues. Germline values: CDR1 DFQATT, CDR2 SNEGSKA (reference sequence). The sequencing input was blood. The rearrangement uses TRBV20-1 and TRBJ1-4; D uncertain. The TCR originated in a woman aged 25 to 45 in good health. Here the CDR3 DNA reads TGCAGTGCTAGAGATAGGCGTGGGGTAGATGACAAACTGTTTTTT. It is translated as CSARDRRGVDDKLFF.